A selection of T cell receptor beta chains follows, all from one sample in a study of somatic mutations in cytotoxic T cells in rheumatoid arthritis. Clones were read by immunoSEQ multiplex PCR, and TCRdb kept only the in-frame ones, dropping some. The repertoire holds 9,000 to 13,000 clones, about 85% seen once, with roughly 7.1% in the top ten. Sequencing used CD8+ T cells sorted from blood. Source of these receptors: an adult with rheumatoid arthritis. Both conserved end residues are part of each CDR3. Fields, in order: V gene, CDR3 length, D gene, clone size, J gene, CDR3 protein, CDR3 DNA. A D gene is named only where the DNA matches it firmly. Expanded clones get a size class; other rows say once, few or many, or leave the size out.

>TRBV5-5|20|TRBD2|NA|TRBJ2-2
CASSLGSGLAERGDTGELFF
TGTGCCAGCAGCTTGGGGAGCGGACTAGCGGAAAGAGGCGACACCGGGGAGCTGTTTTTT
>TRBV11-2|13|TRBD1|NA|TRBJ2-1
CASSPTGSNEQFF
TGTGCCAGCAGCCCGACAGGGTCCAATGAGCAGTTCTTC
>TRBV18|15|NA|NA|TRBJ2-3
CASSAVDSYTDTQYF
TGTGCCAGCTCAGCCGTAGACAGTTACACAGATACGCAGTATTTT
>TRBV4-2|17|NA|NA|TRBJ2-1
CASSQEAGGGPGNEQFF
TGTGCCAGCAGCCAAGAGGCTGGGGGGGGGCCGGGTAATGAGCAGTTCTTC
>TRBV7-8|16|NA|once|TRBJ1-4
CASSLVWGVADEKLFF
TGTGCCAGCAGCTTAGTGTGGGGGGTGGCGGACGAAAAACTGTTTTTT
>TRBV15|14|NA|NA|TRBJ1-6
CATSRNREFSPLHF
TGTGCCACCAGCAGGAACAGGGAATTTTCACCCCTCCACTTT
>TRBV10-3|16|TRBD2|NA|TRBJ2-5
CAISGVAGGIQETQYF
TGTGCCATCAGTGGGGTAGCGGGGGGTATACAAGAGACCCAGTACTTC
>TRBV5-6|14|NA|NA|TRBJ2-7
CASSFGGGTYEQYF
TGTGCCAGCAGCTTTGGGGGCGGGACCTACGAGCAGTACTTC
>TRBV15|19|NA|once|TRBJ2-3
CATSRVRRLSSISTDTQYF
TGTGCCACCAGCAGAGTAAGAAGGCTTAGTTCTATTAGCACAGATACGCAGTATTTT
>TRBV25-1|13|NA|NA|TRBJ1-1
CASSALWNTEAFF
TGTGCCAGCAGTGCGCTTTGGAACACTGAAGCTTTCTTT
>TRBV5-5|12|TRBD1|NA|TRBJ1-2
CASSAGQYGYTF
TGTGCCAGCAGCGCGGGACAGTATGGCTACACCTTC
>TRBV4-1|16|TRBD2|NA|TRBJ2-3
CASSLGTSGTPDTQYF
TGCGCCAGCAGCCTAGGGACTAGCGGGACCCCAGATACGCAGTATTTT
>TRBV13|15|TRBD1|NA|TRBJ2-4
CASSLDGQGANIQYF
TGTGCCAGCAGCTTAGATGGACAGGGGGCAAACATTCAGTACTTC
>TRBV9|13|NA|few|TRBJ1-1
CASSVQGHTEAFF
TGTGCCAGCAGCGTTCAGGGTCACACTGAAGCTTTCTTT
>TRBV10-2|14|TRBD2|NA|TRBJ2-1
CASNTGGSYNEQFF
TGCGCCAGCAACACGGGGGGCTCCTACAATGAGCAGTTCTTC
>TRBV11-2|15|NA|NA|TRBJ1-4
CASSVYQGINEKLFF
TGTGCCAGCAGCGTATACCAGGGTATAAATGAAAAACTGTTTTTT
>TRBV28|15|TRBD1|NA|TRBJ1-6
CASSPDRVGNSPLHF
TGTGCCAGCAGCCCTGACAGGGTGGGGAATTCACCCCTCCACTTT
>TRBV29-1|16|NA|NA|TRBJ1-2
CSVWTGNKPANYGYTF
TGCAGCGTCTGGACCGGTAACAAACCAGCTAACTATGGCTACACCTTC
>TRBV11-1|15|NA|NA|TRBJ2-1
CASSFSGTGYNEQFF
TGTGCCAGCAGCTTTAGTGGGACGGGCTACAATGAGCAGTTCTTC
>TRBV14|14|NA|NA|TRBJ1-1
CASSPSGPNTEAFF
TGTGCCAGCAGCCCCTCGGGCCCGAACACTGAAGCTTTCTTT
>TRBV5-1|12|NA|NA|TRBJ2-1
CASSRAYNEQFF
TGCGCCAGCAGTCGGGCCTACAATGAGCAGTTCTTC
>TRBV19|14|NA|NA|TRBJ1-1
CASKAVRGNSEAFF
TGTGCCAGTAAGGCGGTCCGGGGGAATAGTGAAGCTTTCTTT
>TRBV6-5|16|NA|NA|TRBJ2-7
CASSYSNARVSYEQYF
TGTGCCAGCAGTTACTCGAACGCTAGAGTATCCTACGAGCAGTACTTC